The 5 T cell receptor beta chains below were found in one sample sequenced in a study of T cell responses to AZD1222 COVID-19 vaccine. Produced via immunoSEQ multiplex PCR; TCRdb's table is partial and in-frame only. The sample lists roughly 72,000 clones; 85% were seen once. The input for sequencing was peripheral blood, taken on day 0 of AZD1222 vaccination. All receptors derive from an adult in good health.

The chain joins TRBV21-1 to TRBJ1-5; the D segment call TRBD1 is taken from the table without a DNA check. TRBV21-1 is tagged as a pseudogene. The CDR3 is 16 amino acids. The CDR3 region has the DNA TGTGCCAGCAGCACCTACAGGGAAGGTAGCAATCAGCCCCAGCATTTT. Translation: CASSTYREGSNQPQHF.

The gene calls are TRBV9 and TRBJ1-6; D is perhaps TRBD1 (5 bases). The CDR3 runs 14 residues. Germline V CDR1 and CDR2: SGDLS, YYNGEE. V was clipped by 3 bases and J by 8 bases, with 12 bases between them. The CDR3 DNA sequence: TGTGCCAGCAGCGCTATAGGGGCGTATTCACCCCTCCACTTT. Translated: CASSAIGAYSPLHF.

The chain recombines TRBV19 with TRBJ1-4, with D tentatively TRBD1 (6 bases). V lost 3 bases, J lost 5 bases, and 13 bases lay in between. The CDR3 is 15 amino acids. Germline V gene sequence: CDR1 LNHDA, CDR2 SQIVND (reference sequence). The CDR3 DNA sequence: TGTGCCAGTAGTATTCAGGGAGGACAGAATGAAAAACTGTTTTTT. Residues: CASSIQGGQNEKLFF.

This clone has only one observation. The V call is TRBV2, the J call TRBJ2-4; 8 bases map to TRBD1. CDR3 length: 14 residues. V shed 7 bases, J shed 8 bases, and the junction held 10 bases outside the gene matches. Looked up from germline, CDR1 is SNHLY and CDR2 is FYNNEI. The CDR3 bases are TGTGCCAGCAATCCGGACAGGGACTTGGACATTCAGTACTTC. The encoded protein is CASNPDRDLDIQYF.

The chain uses TRBV13 and TRBJ1-1; no firm D call. V dropped 5 bases and J dropped 5 bases, with 6 bases sitting between them. Per the germline V gene, CDR1 is PRHDT and CDR2 is FYEKMQ (reference sequence). The CDR3 extends over 11 amino acids. CDR3 protein: CASSLRTEAFF. DNA of the CDR3: TGTGCCAGCAGCCTTAGAACTGAAGCTTTCTTT.